The 27 T cell receptor beta chains given below trace back to one sample, sequenced in a study of post-analysis software for immune sequencing data. The study, taken as a whole, reports: Elevated frequency relative to controls characterized four or five TRBV segments in patients, TRBV5-6, TRBV5-1 and TRBV20-1 among them.

TCR beta libraries were prepared from cDNA with unique molecular identifiers. Each CDR3 protein gets one entry after TCRdb re-called the PCR reads with MiXCR. The sample carries around 500,000 distinct CDR3 sequences, approximately 34% recorded once. Which antigens these TCRs recognize remains unknown. Sequenced sample: blood. Source of these receptors: a girl aged 2-17 years with multiple sclerosis.

The rearrangement links TRBV29-1 to TRBJ1-1; possibly TRBD1 for D (5 bases). The germline gives CDR1 SQVTM, CDR2 ANQGSEA. V lost 6 bases and J 0 bases, leaving 11 bases between the germline ends. The CDR3 contains 13 residues. The CDR3 bases are TGCAGCGTGTGGGACCGACTGAACACTGAAGCTTTCTTT. It specifies CSVWDRLNTEAFF.

V is TRBV6-6 and J is TRBJ1-2; 7 nucleotides line up with TRBD1. The CDR3 has 16 amino acids. Losses at the gene ends were 0 bases for V and 6 bases for J; bases not matched to a gene: 10. The germline gives CDR1 MNHNY, CDR2 SVGAGI (reference sequence). For the CDR3, the DNA is TGTGCCAGCAGTTACTCTGCCCTGGGACAGCTAAATGGCTACACCTTC. This codes for CASSYSALGQLNGYTF.

The rearrangement uses TRBV5-5 and TRBJ2-3; TRBD2 might be the D (5 bases). This CDR3 region has 14 residues. V lost 4 bases, J lost 6 bases, and 15 bases lay in between. Germline values: CDR1 SGHKS, CDR2 YYEKEE (reference sequence). The DNA of the CDR3 is TGTGCCAGCAGCAGAAGGAGGTTGGTGGATACGCAGTATTTT. This sequence encodes CASSRRRLVDTQYF.

The chain recombines TRBV12-5 with TRBJ2-3, with D perhaps matching TRBD2 (5 bases). V was cut by 6 bases and J by 7 bases, with 11 bases left in between. Germline assignment: CDR1 LGHNT and CDR2 FRNRAP. CDR3 length: 12 residues. CDR3: CASGPGLHTQYF. The CDR3 nucleotides read TGTGCTAGTGGCCCTGGACTTCATACGCAGTATTTT.

In its sample, this clonotype was seen a few times. The chain is built from TRBV2 and TRBJ2-5, with D tentatively TRBD2 (5 bases). V was cut by 3 bases and J by 4 bases, with 9 bases left in between. This CDR3 is 13 amino acids long. Germline lookup yields CDR1 SNHLY and CDR2 FYNNEI. The CDR3 spells CASSDSTRETQYF. In DNA form, the CDR3 reads TGTGCCAGCAGTGACAGCACTAGAGAGACCCAGTACTTC.

This clonotype was observed a few times. CDR3 DNA: TGTGCCAGCAGCTTAAATAGGGAGGACATTCAGTACTTC. It encodes CASSLNREDIQYF. V gene TRBV7-2 combines with J gene TRBJ2-4; possible D gene TRBD2, 6 bases. The CDR3 runs 13 residues. Germline loops: CDR1 SGHTA, CDR2 FQGNSA. V was shortened by 2 bases and J by 8 bases, with 10 bases between the two germline ends.

This clonotype was recorded a few times. CDR3 residues: CASSRDPGQGNYGYTF. Written as DNA, the CDR3 is TGCGCCAGCAGCCGCGACCCGGGACAGGGGAACTATGGCTACACCTTC. This chain connects TRBV4-1 to TRBJ1-2, with 10 bases identical to TRBD1. The CDR3 runs to 16 residues. V gave up 4 bases and J gave up 2 bases; unmatched junction bases: 7. CDR1 MGHRA and CDR2 YSYEKL come from the germline V gene.

The chain uses TRBV5-5 and TRBJ2-4; 7 bases are a match to TRBD2. V lost 6 bases and J lost 0; bases outside the gene matches: 9. The CDR3 runs to 16 residues. Germline CDR1 and CDR2: SGHKS and YYEKEE (reference sequence). DNA for the CDR3: TGTGCCAGCACCCGAGAGTCGGGGGGAGCCAAAAACATTCAGTACTTC. It is translated as CASTRESGGAKNIQYF.

J is TRBJ1-3 and V is TRBV7-2; D is unresolved. This CDR3 contains 17 residues. Per the germline V gene, CDR1 is SGHTA and CDR2 is FQGNSA. V was clipped by 2 bases and J by 0 bases, with 14 bases between them. CDR3 bases: TGTGCCAGCAGCTTACTACCCCAGGAAATCTCTGGAAACACCATATATTTT. This gives the protein CASSLLPQEISGNTIYF.

The chain combines TRBV9 with TRBJ2-5; no definite D call. With 2 bases removed from V and 0 bases from J, the gap between germline ends came to 11 bases. Germline V gene sequence: CDR1 SGDLS, CDR2 YYNGEE. This CDR3 has 15 residues. The CDR3 DNA reads TGTGCCAGCAGCGTGGCCGGTTTAGACCAAGAGACCCAGTACTTC. Amino acid sequence: CASSVAGLDQETQYF. The full variable domain, rest sourced from reference TRBV9 and TRBJ2-5, is DSGVTQTPKHLITATGQRVTLRCSPRSGDLSVYWYQQSLDQGLQFLIQYYNGEERAKGNILERFSAQQFPDLHSELNLSSLELGDSALYFCASSVAGLDQETQYFGPGTRLLVL.

This chain uses TRBV7-2 with TRBJ2-1; D is uncertain. The CDR3 length is 14 residues. Trimming pared 3 bases from V and 6 bases from J, leaving 12 bases between. CDR1 is SGHTA and CDR2 is FQGNSA in the germline V gene. CDR3 nucleotide sequence: TGTGCCAGCAGCTTCCGACTGGTTGCCAATGAGCAGTTCTTC. This sequence encodes CASSFRLVANEQFF.

This clonotype has more than one count but fewer than ten. The rearrangement uses TRBV3-1 and TRBJ1-5; the D gene is possibly TRBD1 (5 bases). This CDR3 has 17 amino acids. Germline values: CDR1 LGHDT, CDR2 YNNKEL (reference sequence). The V gene lost 2 bases and the J gene lost 4 bases, with 18 bases spanning the gap. CDR3 sequence reads: CASSQSGSRGWNQPQHF. The CDR3 DNA follows: TGTGCCAGCAGCCAAAGTGGGTCCCGGGGGTGGAATCAGCCCCAGCATTTT.

This clonotype has a handful of counts. This chain connects TRBV20-1 to TRBJ2-5; TRBD2 might be the D (6 bases). Germline CDR1 reads DFQATT; CDR2 reads SNEGSKA (reference sequence). The CDR3 sequence is 12 residues long. Here the CDR3 DNA reads TGCAGCGGGAAAGCGGGTCAAGAGACCCAGTACTTC. As protein: CSGKAGQETQYF.

The chain recombines TRBV9 with TRBJ1-2; the match to TRBD1 covers 9 bases. J lost 5 bases, V lost 0 bases, and 5 bases had no gene match. The CDR3 has 15 amino acids. CDR1 and CDR2 (germline): SGDLS, YYNGEE. The CDR3 region has the DNA TGTGCCAGCAGCGTAGCTGTCGGGACAGGGTATGGCTACACCTTC. Its protein is CASSVAVGTGYGYTF.

About this clonotype itself: One junction end does not reproduce the germline sequence, and a read error may be involved. V usage is TRBV18 and J usage is TRBJ2-5; D not certain. CDR3 size: 13 residues. CDR1 is KGHSH and CDR2 is LQKENI in the germline V gene. The CDR3 sequence is CASSPGLQEPQYF. CDR3 DNA sequence: TGTGCCAGCTCACCAGGGCTCCAAGAGCCCCAGTACTTC. Filled out from reference TRBV18 and TRBJ2-5, the complete variable domain reads NAGVMQNPRHLVRRRGQEARLRCSPMKGHSHVYWYRQLPEEGLKFMVYLQKENIIDESGMPKERFSAEFPKEGPSILRIQQVVRGDSAAYFCASSPGLQEPQYFGPGTRLLVL.

This clonotype appeared a few times. The genes are TRBV4-2 and TRBJ1-1, with 9 bases aligning to TRBD1. Germline CDR1 reads LGHNA; CDR2 reads YNFKEQ. The CDR3 length is 15 residues. With 3 bases clipped from V and 3 bases from J, the junction kept 5 bases outside the gene matches. The CDR3 nucleotides are TGTGCCAGCAGCCAGTCCGGACAGGGGTACACTGAAGCTTTCTTT. As protein: CASSQSGQGYTEAFF.

This clonotype was recorded once. The rearrangement links TRBV5-5 to TRBJ2-3, with TRBD1 as a possible D gene (6 bases). V was cut by 6 bases and J by 2 bases, with 19 bases left in between. The CDR3 is made up of 16 amino acids. Germline V gene data show CDR1 as SGHKS and CDR2 as YYEKEE (reference sequence). CDR3 nucleotides: TGTGCCAGCAACACCGGGATGGGGGCGATCACAGATACGCAGTATTTT. Its translation: CASNTGMGAITDTQYF.

As concerns this clonotype: At one end, the junction sequence differs from germline, possibly due to a read error. The chain recombines TRBV20-1 with TRBJ2-7; D is unresolved. Germline loops: CDR1 DFQATT, CDR2 SNEGSKA (reference sequence). This CDR3 comprises 9 residues. DNA for the CDR3: TGCAGTGCTAATGGTCGTGGGGTCTTC. Translating it yields CSANGRGVF.

This clonotype has more than one count but fewer than ten. The gene calls are TRBV12-3 or TRBV12-4 and TRBJ2-3, with 9 bases identical to TRBD2. This CDR3 has 15 amino acids. V lost 5 bases, J lost 1 base, and 4 bases stayed unmatched. CDR3 nucleotides: TGTGCCAGCAGTAAGTTAGCGGGGGGCACAGATACGCAGTATTTT. Translation: CASSKLAGGTDTQYF.

The chain is built from TRBV11-2 and TRBJ2-5; D possibly corresponds to TRBD2 (6 bases). Between the trimmed V and J ends, which lost 1 base and 3 bases, there was a span of 9 bases. The CDR3 is made up of 14 amino acids. Germline loops: CDR1 SGHAT, CDR2 FQNNGV. CDR3 nucleotides: TGTGCCAGCAGCTTAGTGGGACTTAAAGAGACCCAGTACTTC. It yields the protein CASSLVGLKETQYF.

The chain combines TRBV5-1 with TRBJ1-4; D not certain. Germline values: CDR1 SGHRS, CDR2 YFSETQ. V lost 4 bases to trimming and J lost 0 bases, with 4 bases between them. This CDR3 contains 13 residues. The CDR3 sequence: CASSSATNEKLFF. The CDR3 nucleotides are TGCGCCAGCAGCAGTGCAACTAATGAAAAACTGTTTTTT.

This clonotype was recorded a few times. The V and J genes are TRBV4-1 and TRBJ1-5; TRBD1 aligns across 7 bases. Germline CDR1 is MGHRA and CDR2 is YSYEKL. J lost 3 bases, V lost 4 bases, and 12 bases had no gene match. There are 17 residues in the CDR3. This chain's CDR3 is CASSRIAVQGPNQPQHF. The CDR3 DNA is TGCGCCAGCAGCCGAATAGCCGTACAGGGGCCCAATCAGCCCCAGCATTTT.

The chain carries TRBV12-3 or TRBV12-4 and TRBJ2-7, with TRBD2 as a possible D gene (5 bases). Trimming removed 5 bases from V and 12 bases from J, with 14 bases in between. The CDR3 loop spans 11 amino acids. The DNA of the CDR3 is TGTGCCAGCAGTCCGGGGTTTGCCCGGTACTTC. Its translation: CASSPGFARYF.

The chain is built from TRBV7-6 and TRBJ2-2; 12 nucleotides line up with TRBD2. Trimming took 1 base from V and 2 from J; bases not matched to a gene: 5. CDR1 is SGHVS, CDR2 FNYEAQ, per germline. This CDR3 region has 18 residues. CDR3 DNA sequence: TGTGCCAGCAGCTTAGTTGCTAGCGGGGGGGCCAACACCGGGGAGCTGTTTTTT. It encodes CASSLVASGGANTGELFF.

Only a few counts were recorded for this clonotype. This chain links TRBV12-3 or TRBV12-4 with TRBJ1-2, with TRBD1 identical over 8 bases. V shed 7 bases and J 3 bases; nucleotides not matched to a gene: 10. The CDR3 runs to 15 residues. The CDR3 protein is CASIPEDRVDYGYTF. CDR3 sequence (DNA): TGTGCCAGCATTCCAGAGGACAGGGTCGACTATGGCTACACCTTC.

The gene calls are TRBV20-1 and TRBJ2-7, with 8 bases lining up with TRBD2. Judging by the DNA end, TRBJ2-5 fits better; the J call may be wrong. CDR3 size: 14 residues. Germline V lookup: CDR1 DFQATT, CDR2 SNEGSKA (reference sequence). The CDR3 nucleotides read TGCAGTGCTGGTATAGCGGGGACCAAAGAGACCCAGTACTTC. Protein sequence: CSAGIAGTKETQYF.

V usage is TRBV9 and J usage is TRBJ1-2; D gene ambiguous. V was pared by 2 bases and J by 7 bases, with 12 bases between. Germline V gives CDR1 SGDLS, CDR2 YYNGEE. This CDR3 has 13 amino acids. The CDR3 loop reads CASSVELDVGYTF. The CDR3, as DNA: TGTGCCAGCAGCGTTGAACTAGACGTTGGCTACACCTTC.